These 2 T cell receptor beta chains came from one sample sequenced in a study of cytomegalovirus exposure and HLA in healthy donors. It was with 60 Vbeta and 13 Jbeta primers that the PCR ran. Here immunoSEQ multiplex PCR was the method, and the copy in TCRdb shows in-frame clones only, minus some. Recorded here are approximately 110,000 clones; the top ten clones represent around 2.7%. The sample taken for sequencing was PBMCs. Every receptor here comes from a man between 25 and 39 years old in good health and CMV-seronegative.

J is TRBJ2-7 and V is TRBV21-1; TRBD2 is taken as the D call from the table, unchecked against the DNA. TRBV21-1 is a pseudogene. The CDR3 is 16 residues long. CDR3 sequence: CASSKGLAGASYEQYF. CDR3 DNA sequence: TGTGCCAGCAGCAAAGGGCTAGCGGGGGCCTCCTACGAGCAGTACTTC.

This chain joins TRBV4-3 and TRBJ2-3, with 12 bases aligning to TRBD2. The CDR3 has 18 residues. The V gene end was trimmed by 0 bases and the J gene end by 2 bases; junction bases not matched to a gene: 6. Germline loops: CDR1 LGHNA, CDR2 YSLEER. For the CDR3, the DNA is TGCGCCAGCAGCCAAGACCGGACTAGCGGGGCGTTCACAGATACGCAGTATTTT. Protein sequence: CASSQDRTSGAFTDTQYF.